This T cell receptor (beta chain) was recovered during a study of OX40 agonist ivuxolimab in advanced cancers. Study overall: Hepatocellular carcinoma, melanoma, renal cell or head and neck cancer was diagnosed in the dose-escalation patients. Findings and caveats of the study: In a subset of nonresponders, normalized T-cell clonal expansion was also low. Mean expanded clone counts were higher in CD8+ than CD4+ T cells.

Trimming shortened V by 3 bases and J by 3 bases, and 6 bases separated the two germline ends. The CDR3 runs 13 residues. Germline CDR1 ENHRY, CDR2 SYGVKD. Profiled with immunoSEQ multiplex PCR; TCRdb holds only in-frame clones, not every one. The table includes about 49,000 clones, about 85% detected once. This clone was seen a single time. Its matching antigen is unknown. The chain carries TRBV10-3 and TRBJ2-1; no firm D call. This receptor was identified in an adult with an advanced solid tumor such as melanoma, head and neck, liver or kidney cancer. The starting material was CD4+ or CD8+ T cells sorted from blood, obtained in a trial of the OX40 agonist ivuxolimab. CDR3 sequence: CAISDDNYNEQFF. CDR3 nucleotide sequence: TGTGCCATCAGTGATGACAACTACAATGAGCAGTTCTTC.